The rows below give T cell receptor beta chains drawn from one sample of a study of PD-1 blockade in classical Hodgkin lymphoma. Libraries were prepared by immunoSEQ multiplex PCR; TCRdb keeps only in-frame clonotypes and omits some of them. This table has just under 40,000 clones, about 80% appearing once. The specimen comprised peripheral blood mononuclear cells (PBMCs), sampled before the fourth cycle of nivolumab. These receptors originate from a human donor with classical Hodgkin lymphoma. Each CDR3 is given with its conserved first and last residue. Each record gives: J gene, D gene, V gene, clone size, CDR3 protein, CDR3 DNA. The D gene is left open where the match is weak. For some rows the clone size is stated as once, few or many, or as a class when expanded; others skip it.

J gene: TRBJ1-6; D gene: -; V gene: TRBV30; clone size: few; CDR3 protein: CAWSVQGQGLPLHF; CDR3 DNA: TGTGCCTGGAGTGTACAGGGTCAAGGTTTACCCCTCCACTTT
J gene: TRBJ2-1; D gene: -; V gene: TRBV5-6; clone size: once; CDR3 protein: CASSLGVSYNEQFF; CDR3 DNA: TGTGCCAGCAGCTTGGGGGTCTCCTACAATGAGCAGTTCTTC
J gene: TRBJ2-5; D gene: TRBD1; V gene: TRBV30; clone size: -; CDR3 protein: CAWRGTGTGIRETQYF; CDR3 DNA: TGTGCCTGGAGGGGGACAGGGACAGGGATTCGGGAGACCCAGTACTTC
J gene: TRBJ1-2; D gene: -; V gene: TRBV29-1; clone size: few; CDR3 protein: CSVNSGLGYTF; CDR3 DNA: TGCAGCGTCAACTCCGGGTTGGGCTACACCTTC
J gene: TRBJ2-1; D gene: -; V gene: TRBV11-2; clone size: -; CDR3 protein: CASSLDIRSYNEQFF; CDR3 DNA: TGTGCCAGCAGCTTGGACATCCGCTCCTACAATGAGCAGTTCTTC
J gene: TRBJ1-6; D gene: TRBD1; V gene: TRBV10-3; clone size: medium-sized; CDR3 protein: CAISESYRGGSPLHF; CDR3 DNA: TGTGCCATCAGTGAGTCGTACAGGGGGGGATCACCCCTCCACTTT
J gene: TRBJ1-1; D gene: TRBD1; V gene: TRBV27; clone size: -; CDR3 protein: CASSFAGGAEAFF; CDR3 DNA: TGTGCCAGCAGTTTCGCAGGGGGCGCGGAAGCTTTCTTT
J gene: TRBJ1-5; D gene: -; V gene: TRBV19; clone size: -; CDR3 protein: CASSIIRVVDQPQHF; CDR3 DNA: TGTGCCAGTAGTATCATTCGAGTCGTGGATCAGCCCCAGCATTTT
J gene: TRBJ2-3; D gene: -; V gene: TRBV6-5; clone size: once; CDR3 protein: CASSFQGLKWDTQYF; CDR3 DNA: TGTGCCAGCAGTTTTCAGGGACTGAAATGGGATACGCAGTATTTT
J gene: TRBJ1-6; D gene: TRBD1; V gene: TRBV2; clone size: few; CDR3 protein: CASSAAGGWNSPLHF; CDR3 DNA: TGTGCCAGCAGTGCGGCAGGGGGTTGGAATTCACCCCTCCACTTT
J gene: TRBJ2-1; D gene: TRBD1; V gene: TRBV5-6; clone size: once; CDR3 protein: CASSSGQLMYNEQFF; CDR3 DNA: TGTGCCAGCAGCTCGGGACAGCTTATGTACAATGAGCAGTTCTTC
J gene: TRBJ2-2; D gene: TRBD2; V gene: TRBV11-2; clone size: -; CDR3 protein: CASRSSGYTGELFF; CDR3 DNA: TGTGCCAGCAGATCTAGCGGATACACCGGGGAGCTGTTTTTT
J gene: TRBJ2-5; D gene: TRBD1; V gene: TRBV19; clone size: -; CDR3 protein: CASSITGQGPETQYF; CDR3 DNA: TGTGCCAGTAGTATTACGGGACAGGGACCAGAGACCCAGTACTTC
J gene: TRBJ2-3; D gene: -; V gene: TRBV4-3; clone size: -; CDR3 protein: CASSQEHQLMTGGLTDTQYF; CDR3 DNA: TGCGCCAGCAGCCAGGAACACCAACTGATGACAGGCGGGTTGACAGATACGCAGTATTTT
J gene: TRBJ2-3; D gene: TRBD2; V gene: TRBV18; clone size: -; CDR3 protein: CASSSGGSTDTQYF; CDR3 DNA: TGTGCCAGCTCGAGCGGGGGAAGCACAGATACGCAGTATTTT
J gene: TRBJ2-2; D gene: TRBD2; V gene: TRBV7-6; clone size: -; CDR3 protein: CASSLGLAGTTGELFF; CDR3 DNA: TGTGCCAGCAGCTTAGGGCTAGCGGGAACCACCGGGGAGCTGTTTTTT
J gene: TRBJ1-4; D gene: TRBD1; V gene: TRBV15; clone size: -; CDR3 protein: CATRKQGAQSEKLFF; CDR3 DNA: TGTGCCACCAGGAAACAGGGGGCGCAGAGCGAAAAACTGTTTTTT
J gene: TRBJ2-2; D gene: -; V gene: TRBV7-7; clone size: -; CDR3 protein: CASSLDRNTGELFF; CDR3 DNA: TGTGCTAGCAGCTTAGACAGAAACACCGGGGAGCTGTTTTTT
J gene: TRBJ1-6; D gene: -; V gene: TRBV5-4; clone size: -; CDR3 protein: CASSLDLFSHSPLHF; CDR3 DNA: TGTGCCAGCAGCTTGGACCTATTTTCCCATTCACCCCTCCACTTT
J gene: TRBJ1-3; D gene: -; V gene: TRBV6-6; clone size: -; CDR3 protein: CASSGNTIYF; CDR3 DNA: TGTGCCAGCAGTGGAAACACCATATATTTT
J gene: TRBJ1-2; D gene: -; V gene: TRBV7-9; clone size: few; CDR3 protein: CASSFNEDRNYGYTF; CDR3 DNA: TGTGCCAGCAGCTTCAACGAGGACAGAAACTATGGCTACACCTTC
J gene: TRBJ2-3; D gene: TRBD2; V gene: TRBV4-3; clone size: -; CDR3 protein: CASSFRVLAGSTDTQYF; CDR3 DNA: TGCGCCAGCAGCTTCCGGGTTCTAGCGGGGAGCACAGATACGCAGTATTTT
J gene: TRBJ1-2; D gene: -; V gene: TRBV6-5; clone size: once; CDR3 protein: CASSPSNYGYTF; CDR3 DNA: TGTGCCAGCAGTCCCAGTAACTATGGCTACACCTTC
J gene: TRBJ1-5; D gene: -; V gene: TRBV10-3; clone size: -; CDR3 protein: CAISEQVSNQPQHF; CDR3 DNA: TGTGCCATCAGTGAACAAGTTAGCAATCAGCCCCAGCATTTT
J gene: TRBJ2-7; D gene: -; V gene: TRBV9; clone size: -; CDR3 protein: CASSVGASGNEQYF; CDR3 DNA: TGTGCCAGCAGCGTAGGGGCGTCGGGGAACGAGCAGTACTTC
J gene: TRBJ2-5; D gene: TRBD1; V gene: TRBV7-9; clone size: large; CDR3 protein: CASSSNRDSETQYF; CDR3 DNA: TGTGCCAGCAGCTCAAACAGGGACAGCGAGACCCAGTACTTC
J gene: TRBJ1-2; D gene: TRBD1; V gene: TRBV4-3; clone size: -; CDR3 protein: CASSQDIGQGYGYTF; CDR3 DNA: TGCGCCAGCAGCCAAGATATAGGACAGGGGTATGGCTACACCTTC
J gene: TRBJ2-3; D gene: -; V gene: TRBV11-2; clone size: few; CDR3 protein: CASSLDVRARGVTSTDTQYF; CDR3 DNA: TGTGCCAGCAGCTTAGACGTTAGGGCCAGGGGAGTAACTAGCACAGATACGCAGTATTTT
J gene: TRBJ1-2; D gene: -; V gene: TRBV9; clone size: -; CDR3 protein: CASSPFGVLGDTF; CDR3 DNA: TGTGCCAGCAGCCCCTTTGGGGTATTGGGGGACACCTTC
J gene: TRBJ1-2; D gene: TRBD1; V gene: TRBV6-6; clone size: once; CDR3 protein: CATSPTGGAYGYTF; CDR3 DNA: TGTGCCACCTCTCCGACAGGGGGCGCCTATGGCTACACCTTC
J gene: TRBJ2-1; D gene: TRBD1; V gene: TRBV11-3; clone size: -; CDR3 protein: CASSSLRTGSYNEQFF; CDR3 DNA: TGTGCCAGCAGCTCTCTCCGGACAGGGTCCTACAATGAGCAGTTCTTC
J gene: TRBJ1-1; D gene: -; V gene: TRBV19; clone size: -; CDR3 protein: CASSMSMNTEAFF; CDR3 DNA: TGTGCCAGTAGTATGAGCATGAACACTGAAGCTTTCTTT
J gene: TRBJ1-2; D gene: -; V gene: TRBV6-5; clone size: -; CDR3 protein: CASSKQRSYGYTF; CDR3 DNA: TGTGCCAGCAGTAAACAGAGGTCCTATGGCTACACCTTC
J gene: TRBJ1-5; D gene: TRBD1; V gene: TRBV28; clone size: -; CDR3 protein: CASSLSGGRNQPQHF; CDR3 DNA: TGTGCCAGCAGTTTATCAGGGGGCCGCAATCAGCCCCAGCATTTT
J gene: TRBJ2-7; D gene: -; V gene: TRBV4-1; clone size: -; CDR3 protein: CASSQDSGPYEQYF; CDR3 DNA: TGCGCCAGCAGCCAAGATTCGGGGCCCTACGAGCAGTACTTC
J gene: TRBJ2-7; D gene: -; V gene: TRBV7-9; clone size: few; CDR3 protein: CASSLGNEQYF; CDR3 DNA: TGTGCCAGCAGCTTGGGGAACGAGCAGTACTTC
J gene: TRBJ2-7; D gene: -; V gene: TRBV18; clone size: -; CDR3 protein: CASSPDSQGEQYF; CDR3 DNA: TGTGCCAGCTCACCCGATAGTCAAGGCGAGCAGTACTTC
J gene: TRBJ1-2; D gene: TRBD1; V gene: TRBV4-1; clone size: -; CDR3 protein: CASSSRSVQGMNYGYTF; CDR3 DNA: TGCGCCAGCAGCTCCCGATCAGTACAGGGGATGAACTATGGCTACACCTTC
J gene: TRBJ1-5; D gene: TRBD1; V gene: TRBV7-2; clone size: -; CDR3 protein: CASSQQQGAGQPQHF; CDR3 DNA: TGTGCCAGCAGCCAGCAACAGGGGGCAGGTCAGCCCCAGCATTTT
J gene: TRBJ1-6; D gene: -; V gene: TRBV7-2; clone size: -; CDR3 protein: CASSAYQGIYNSPLHF; CDR3 DNA: TGTGCCAGCAGCGCATACCAGGGGATATATAATTCACCCCTCCACTTT
J gene: TRBJ2-5; D gene: TRBD1; V gene: TRBV9; clone size: -; CDR3 protein: CASSVLDREAQYF; CDR3 DNA: TGTGCCAGCAGCGTACTGGACAGGGAGGCCCAGTACTTC
J gene: TRBJ1-2; D gene: -; V gene: TRBV19; clone size: -; CDR3 protein: CASSIEGSPNYGYTF; CDR3 DNA: TGTGCCAGTAGTATAGAGGGCAGCCCTAACTATGGCTACACCTTC
J gene: TRBJ2-7; D gene: TRBD1; V gene: TRBV9; clone size: -; CDR3 protein: CASSVGTGTYEQYF; CDR3 DNA: TGTGCCAGCAGCGTAGGGACAGGGACCTACGAGCAGTACTTC
J gene: TRBJ2-1; D gene: -; V gene: TRBV20-1; clone size: -; CDR3 protein: CSASRGHEQFF; CDR3 DNA: TGCAGTGCTTCCAGGGGCCATGAGCAGTTCTTC
J gene: TRBJ1-6; D gene: TRBD1; V gene: TRBV7-3; clone size: few; CDR3 protein: CASSSGGRNSPLHF; CDR3 DNA: TGTGCCAGCAGTTCAGGGGGCCGTAATTCACCCCTCCACTTT
J gene: TRBJ2-2; D gene: TRBD1; V gene: TRBV10-3; clone size: -; CDR3 protein: CAISQQGAGELFF; CDR3 DNA: TGTGCCATCAGCCAACAGGGGGCCGGGGAGCTGTTTTTT
J gene: TRBJ1-6; D gene: -; V gene: TRBV27; clone size: medium-sized; CDR3 protein: CASSLSWGWDSPLHF; CDR3 DNA: TGTGCCAGCAGTTTATCGTGGGGTTGGGATTCACCCCTCCACTTT
J gene: TRBJ2-3; D gene: -; V gene: TRBV30; clone size: -; CDR3 protein: CAWRGLATDTQYF; CDR3 DNA: TGTGCCTGGAGAGGGCTAGCAACCGATACGCAGTATTTT
J gene: TRBJ2-2; D gene: TRBD1; V gene: TRBV7-2; clone size: -; CDR3 protein: CASGIIGGPGELFF; CDR3 DNA: TGTGCCAGCGGTATAATAGGGGGCCCCGGGGAGCTGTTTTTT
J gene: TRBJ2-3; D gene: -; V gene: TRBV4-2; clone size: few; CDR3 protein: CASSQQRDTQYF; CDR3 DNA: TGTGCCAGCAGCCAACAGAGAGATACGCAGTATTTT
J gene: TRBJ2-1; D gene: -; V gene: TRBV18; clone size: -; CDR3 protein: CASSFDRLDMFF; CDR3 DNA: TGTGCCAGCTCATTTGATCGACTAGATATGTTCTTC
J gene: TRBJ1-4; D gene: -; V gene: TRBV9; clone size: -; CDR3 protein: CASSAGTLYEKLFF; CDR3 DNA: TGTGCCAGCAGCGCCGGGACACTCTATGAAAAACTGTTTTTT
J gene: TRBJ2-1; D gene: -; V gene: TRBV2; clone size: -; CDR3 protein: CASSESGLTYNEQFF; CDR3 DNA: TGTGCCAGCAGTGAATCTGGACTAACCTACAATGAGCAGTTCTTC